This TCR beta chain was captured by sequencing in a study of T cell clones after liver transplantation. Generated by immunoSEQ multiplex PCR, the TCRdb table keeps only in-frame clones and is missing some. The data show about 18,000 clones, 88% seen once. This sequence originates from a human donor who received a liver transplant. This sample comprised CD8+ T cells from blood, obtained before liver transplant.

CDR3 sequence reads: CASSQEEGLAAYNEQFF. The CDR3, as DNA: TGCGCCAGCAGCCAAGAGGAAGGGCTAGCGGCTTACAATGAGCAGTTCTTC. The chain couples TRBV4-3 to TRBJ2-1; 7 nucleotides align to TRBD2. CDR3 length: 17 residues. Germline V gene sequence: CDR1 LGHNA, CDR2 YSLEER. Trimming cost V 0 bases and J 4 bases; bases outside gene matches: 9.